This is a list of T cell receptor beta chains from one sample in a study of blood T cell repertoires in COVID-19. Repertoires were generated with immunoSEQ multiplex PCR, while TCRdb's copy carries only in-frame clones and drops some. The top ten hold roughly 19% of the sample, which has more than 95,000 clones, about 76% seen once. Sequenced sample: peripheral blood. The source of these receptors is a woman aged 70 to 79 with acute or convalescent COVID-19. Both conserved end residues are part of each CDR3. Fields, in order: clone size, J gene, V gene, D gene, CDR3 protein, CDR3 DNA. D genes are given only for firm matches. Clone size is not always given. Where it is, it says once, few, many or a class for expanded clones.

clone_size: NA
j_call: TRBJ2-7
v_call: TRBV28
d_call: TRBD1
cdr3_aa: CASQLNPGAGGAYEQYF
cdr3_nt: TGTGCCAGCCAGCTTAACCCCGGGGCAGGGGGCGCCTACGAGCAGTACTTC

clone_size: NA
j_call: TRBJ2-7
v_call: TRBV27
d_call: NA
cdr3_aa: CASSSRTVNYEQYF
cdr3_nt: TGTGCCAGCAGTTCGCGGACAGTAAACTACGAGCAGTACTTC

clone_size: NA
j_call: TRBJ1-2
v_call: TRBV2
d_call: NA
cdr3_aa: CASSALSGRYGYTF
cdr3_nt: TGTGCCAGCAGTGCCCTGAGCGGTCGGTATGGCTACACCTTC

clone_size: NA
j_call: TRBJ1-4
v_call: TRBV7-8
d_call: NA
cdr3_aa: CASSLGLNEKLFF
cdr3_nt: TGTGCCAGCAGCTTAGGGCTTAATGAAAAACTGTTTTTT

clone_size: NA
j_call: TRBJ2-7
v_call: TRBV6-1
d_call: TRBD2
cdr3_aa: CASTDRGGTYEQYF
cdr3_nt: TGTGCCAGCACCGATCGGGGGGGAACCTACGAGCAGTACTTC

clone_size: once
j_call: TRBJ1-1
v_call: TRBV5-1
d_call: NA
cdr3_aa: CASSGGRLNTEAFF
cdr3_nt: TGCGCCAGCAGCGGGGGCAGACTGAACACTGAAGCTTTCTTT

clone_size: NA
j_call: TRBJ2-7
v_call: TRBV9
d_call: TRBD1
cdr3_aa: CASSEAGTGLYEQYF
cdr3_nt: TGTGCCAGCAGCGAAGCCGGGACAGGTCTCTACGAGCAGTACTTC

clone_size: NA
j_call: TRBJ1-3
v_call: TRBV7-2
d_call: NA
cdr3_aa: CASSLDSASSGNTIYF
cdr3_nt: TGTGCCAGCAGCTTAGATTCAGCGAGCTCTGGAAACACCATATATTTT

clone_size: NA
j_call: TRBJ1-1
v_call: TRBV30
d_call: NA
cdr3_aa: CAVSWGRGTEAFF
cdr3_nt: TGTGCCGTAAGCTGGGGGCGAGGCACTGAAGCTTTCTTT

clone_size: NA
j_call: TRBJ2-7
v_call: TRBV7-2
d_call: NA
cdr3_aa: CASSLGVAGEQYF
cdr3_nt: TGTGCCAGCAGCTTAGGAGTCGCCGGCGAGCAGTACTTC

clone_size: NA
j_call: TRBJ1-2
v_call: TRBV7-8
d_call: TRBD1
cdr3_aa: CASSATGVGYGYTF
cdr3_nt: TGTGCCAGCAGCGCTACAGGGGTTGGCTATGGCTACACCTTC

clone_size: NA
j_call: TRBJ1-2
v_call: TRBV4-3
d_call: NA
cdr3_aa: CASSQGRNPGVGYGYTF
cdr3_nt: TGCGCCAGCAGCCAAGGACGGAACCCAGGGGTGGGTTATGGCTACACCTTC

clone_size: NA
j_call: TRBJ1-1
v_call: TRBV27
d_call: NA
cdr3_aa: CASSSGRGNTEAFF
cdr3_nt: TGTGCCAGCAGTTCGGGCAGGGGGAACACTGAAGCTTTCTTT

clone_size: NA
j_call: TRBJ2-1
v_call: TRBV4-1
d_call: TRBD1
cdr3_aa: CASSQLPGGQAYNEQFF
cdr3_nt: TGCGCCAGCAGCCAATTGCCTGGGGGACAGGCTTACAATGAGCAGTTCTTC

clone_size: NA
j_call: TRBJ2-5
v_call: TRBV7-9
d_call: TRBD1
cdr3_aa: CASSITGAGETQYF
cdr3_nt: TGTGCCAGCAGCATTACAGGGGCAGGAGAGACCCAGTACTTC

clone_size: few
j_call: TRBJ2-5
v_call: TRBV5-1
d_call: NA
cdr3_aa: CASSLVLGGNRETQYF
cdr3_nt: TGCGCCAGCAGCTTGGTGTTGGGGGGAAATAGAGAGACCCAGTACTTC

clone_size: NA
j_call: TRBJ2-3
v_call: TRBV28
d_call: TRBD2
cdr3_aa: CASSLASGRGTDTQYF
cdr3_nt: TGTGCCAGCAGTTTGGCTTCAGGGAGGGGCACAGATACGCAGTATTTT

clone_size: NA
j_call: TRBJ1-5
v_call: TRBV6-6
d_call: TRBD1
cdr3_aa: CASSRDRGNQPQHF
cdr3_nt: TGTGCCAGCAGTAGAGACAGGGGGAATCAGCCCCAGCATTTT

clone_size: NA
j_call: TRBJ1-2
v_call: TRBV4-1
d_call: NA
cdr3_aa: CASSQGPSSNYGYTF
cdr3_nt: TGCGCCAGCAGCCAAGGGCCATCGTCTAACTATGGCTACACCTTC

clone_size: NA
j_call: TRBJ1-6
v_call: TRBV11-2
d_call: NA
cdr3_aa: CASSLVLNSPLHF
cdr3_nt: TGTGCCAGCAGCTTAGTACTGAATTCACCCCTCCACTTT

clone_size: few
j_call: TRBJ2-1
v_call: TRBV2
d_call: TRBD1
cdr3_aa: CASSEGGGQGRNEQFF
cdr3_nt: TGTGCCAGCAGTGAAGGTGGGGGACAGGGTCGGAATGAGCAGTTCTTC

clone_size: NA
j_call: TRBJ1-3
v_call: TRBV7-2
d_call: NA
cdr3_aa: CASSLYSSGNTIYF
cdr3_nt: TGTGCCAGCAGCTTATATAGCTCTGGAAACACCATATATTTT

clone_size: few
j_call: TRBJ1-2
v_call: TRBV5-1
d_call: NA
cdr3_aa: CASSLGGGGYTF
cdr3_nt: TGCGCCAGCAGCTTGGGAGGCGGTGGCTACACCTTC

clone_size: NA
j_call: TRBJ2-2
v_call: TRBV7-9
d_call: TRBD2
cdr3_aa: CASSLAGDTGELFF
cdr3_nt: TGTGCCAGCAGCTTGGCGGGGGACACCGGGGAGCTGTTTTTT

clone_size: NA
j_call: TRBJ1-1
v_call: TRBV3-1/TRBV3-2
d_call: NA
cdr3_aa: CASSQLDSLNTEAFF
cdr3_nt: TGTGCCAGCAGCCAGTTAGACAGCTTGAACACTGAAGCTTTCTTT

clone_size: once
j_call: TRBJ1-4
v_call: TRBV11-2
d_call: TRBD1
cdr3_aa: CASSPNRGLNEKLFF
cdr3_nt: TGTGCCAGCAGCCCTAACAGGGGGCTTAATGAAAAACTGTTTTTT

clone_size: NA
j_call: TRBJ1-1
v_call: TRBV29-1
d_call: NA
cdr3_aa: CSVNRDTPANTEAFF
cdr3_nt: TGCAGCGTCAATAGAGACACACCCGCGAACACTGAAGCTTTCTTT

clone_size: NA
j_call: TRBJ2-7
v_call: TRBV5-1
d_call: NA
cdr3_aa: CASSFVRSGTYEQYF
cdr3_nt: TGCGCCAGCAGCTTCGTCCGGTCAGGAACCTACGAGCAGTACTTC

clone_size: NA
j_call: TRBJ2-2
v_call: TRBV27
d_call: NA
cdr3_aa: CASAKDAGAGPGELFF
cdr3_nt: TGTGCCAGCGCTAAGGACGCAGGGGCCGGACCCGGGGAGCTGTTTTTT

clone_size: NA
j_call: TRBJ2-2
v_call: TRBV30
d_call: TRBD1
cdr3_aa: CAWGQGSGELFF
cdr3_nt: TGTGCCTGGGGACAGGGGTCCGGGGAGCTGTTTTTT

clone_size: NA
j_call: TRBJ1-6
v_call: TRBV7-9
d_call: NA
cdr3_aa: CASSLQTGLRDSPLHF
cdr3_nt: TGTGCCAGCAGCTTGCAGACAGGTCTTCGAGATTCACCCCTCCACTTT

clone_size: NA
j_call: TRBJ2-7
v_call: TRBV7-7
d_call: NA
cdr3_aa: CASSPFPYYEQYF
cdr3_nt: TGTGCCAGCAGCCCGTTTCCCTACTACGAGCAGTACTTC

clone_size: NA
j_call: TRBJ2-5
v_call: TRBV4-1
d_call: NA
cdr3_aa: CASSRGTSQETQYF
cdr3_nt: TGCGCCAGCAGTCGGGGAACTAGTCAAGAGACCCAGTACTTC

clone_size: NA
j_call: TRBJ1-1
v_call: TRBV10-3
d_call: NA
cdr3_aa: CAISPSGNTEAFF
cdr3_nt: TGTGCCATCAGTCCTTCAGGGAACACTGAAGCTTTCTTT

clone_size: few
j_call: TRBJ1-5
v_call: TRBV20-1
d_call: NA
cdr3_aa: CSASGQLDSNQPQHF
cdr3_nt: TGCAGTGCTAGTGGACAGCTTGATAGCAATCAGCCCCAGCATTTT

clone_size: NA
j_call: TRBJ2-1
v_call: TRBV6-2/TRBV6-3
d_call: TRBD2
cdr3_aa: CASSKGLALGEQFF
cdr3_nt: TGTGCCAGCAGCAAGGGACTAGCACTTGGGGAGCAGTTCTTC

clone_size: NA
j_call: TRBJ1-1
v_call: TRBV2
d_call: NA
cdr3_aa: CASSVKSMNTEAFF
cdr3_nt: TGTGCCAGCAGTGTGAAGTCTATGAACACTGAAGCTTTCTTT

clone_size: NA
j_call: TRBJ2-3
v_call: TRBV5-1
d_call: TRBD2
cdr3_aa: CASSYGLAGGPIADTQYF
cdr3_nt: TGCGCCAGCAGCTACGGACTAGCGGGGGGGCCGATTGCAGATACGCAGTATTTT

clone_size: NA
j_call: TRBJ1-1
v_call: TRBV19
d_call: NA
cdr3_aa: CASSIGISRGTEAFF
cdr3_nt: TGTGCCAGTAGTATAGGAATATCCCGAGGGACTGAAGCTTTCTTT

clone_size: NA
j_call: TRBJ1-6
v_call: TRBV4-1
d_call: TRBD1
cdr3_aa: CASSLKGQGDLSPLHF
cdr3_nt: TGCGCCAGCAGCCTCAAGGGACAGGGGGATCTTTCACCCCTCCACTTT

clone_size: once
j_call: TRBJ2-7
v_call: TRBV3-1/TRBV3-2
d_call: TRBD1
cdr3_aa: CASSETGDEQYF
cdr3_nt: TGTGCCAGCAGTGAGACAGGGGACGAGCAGTACTTC

clone_size: NA
j_call: TRBJ1-2
v_call: TRBV6-6
d_call: TRBD1
cdr3_aa: CASSPGTGGYGYTF
cdr3_nt: TGTGCCAGCAGCCCAGGGACAGGGGGTTATGGCTACACCTTC

clone_size: NA
j_call: TRBJ2-1
v_call: TRBV14
d_call: NA
cdr3_aa: CASSQRQEVDEQFF
cdr3_nt: TGTGCCAGCAGCCAACGACAGGAAGTTGATGAGCAGTTCTTC

clone_size: NA
j_call: TRBJ1-1
v_call: TRBV13
d_call: NA
cdr3_aa: CASSWRGGNPEAFF
cdr3_nt: TGTGCCAGCAGCTGGCGGGGGGGGAACCCTGAAGCTTTCTTT

clone_size: NA
j_call: TRBJ1-1
v_call: TRBV5-1
d_call: TRBD1
cdr3_aa: CASSFGTAHTEAFF
cdr3_nt: TGCGCCAGCAGCTTCGGGACAGCTCACACTGAAGCTTTCTTT